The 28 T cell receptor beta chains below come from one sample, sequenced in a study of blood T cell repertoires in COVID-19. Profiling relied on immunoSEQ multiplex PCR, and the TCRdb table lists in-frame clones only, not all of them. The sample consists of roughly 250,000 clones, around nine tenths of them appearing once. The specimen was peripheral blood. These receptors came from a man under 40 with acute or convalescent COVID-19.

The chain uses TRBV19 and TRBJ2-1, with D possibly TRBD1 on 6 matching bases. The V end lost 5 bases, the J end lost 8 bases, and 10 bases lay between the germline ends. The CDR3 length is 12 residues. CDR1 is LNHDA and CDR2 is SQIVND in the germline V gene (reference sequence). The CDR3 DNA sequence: TGTGCCAGTAGTTTACAGGGATATGAGCAGTTCTTC. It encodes CASSLQGYEQFF. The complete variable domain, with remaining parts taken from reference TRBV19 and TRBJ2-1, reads DGGITQSPKYLFRKEGQNVTLSCEQNLNHDAMYWYRQDPGQGLRLIYYSQIVNDFQKGDIAEGYSVSREKKESFPLTVTSAQKNPTAFYLCASSLQGYEQFFGPGTRLTVL.

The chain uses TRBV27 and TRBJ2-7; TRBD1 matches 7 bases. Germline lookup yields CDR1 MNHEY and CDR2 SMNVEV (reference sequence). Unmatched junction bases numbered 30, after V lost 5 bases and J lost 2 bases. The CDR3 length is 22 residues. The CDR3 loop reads CASSPLLTIEEGGGQPTYEQYF. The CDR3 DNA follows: TGTGCCAGCAGTCCCCTCCTGACAATCGAGGAAGGGGGCGGTCAGCCCACCTACGAGCAGTACTTC.

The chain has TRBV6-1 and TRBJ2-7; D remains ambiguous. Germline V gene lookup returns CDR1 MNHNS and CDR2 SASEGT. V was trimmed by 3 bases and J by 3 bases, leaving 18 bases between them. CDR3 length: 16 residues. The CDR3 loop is CASSDWQRSLGYEQYF. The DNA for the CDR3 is TGTGCCAGCAGTGACTGGCAGCGAAGCTTGGGCTACGAGCAGTACTTC.

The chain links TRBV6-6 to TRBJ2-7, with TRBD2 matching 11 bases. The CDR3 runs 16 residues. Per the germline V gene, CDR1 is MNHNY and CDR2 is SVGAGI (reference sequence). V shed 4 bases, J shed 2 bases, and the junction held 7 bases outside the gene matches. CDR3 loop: CASSSPGLADTYEQYF. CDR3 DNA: TGTGCCAGCAGTTCTCCGGGACTAGCGGACACCTACGAGCAGTACTTC.

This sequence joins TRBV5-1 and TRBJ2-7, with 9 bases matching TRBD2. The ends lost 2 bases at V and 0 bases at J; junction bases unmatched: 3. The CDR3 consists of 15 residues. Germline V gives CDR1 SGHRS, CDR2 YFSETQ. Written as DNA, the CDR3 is TGCGCCAGCAGCTTATTAGCGGGGGCCTCCTACGAGCAGTACTTC. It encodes CASSLLAGASYEQYF.

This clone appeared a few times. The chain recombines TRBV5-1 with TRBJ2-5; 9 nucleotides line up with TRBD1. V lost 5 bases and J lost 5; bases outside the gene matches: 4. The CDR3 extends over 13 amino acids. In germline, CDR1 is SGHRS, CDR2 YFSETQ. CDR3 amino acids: CASRQGAGETQYF. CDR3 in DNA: TGCGCCAGCAGACAGGGGGCGGGGGAGACCCAGTACTTC.

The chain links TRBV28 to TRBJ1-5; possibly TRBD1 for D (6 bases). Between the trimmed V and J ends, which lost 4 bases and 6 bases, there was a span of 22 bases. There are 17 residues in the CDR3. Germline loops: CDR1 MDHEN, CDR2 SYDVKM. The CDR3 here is CASSSAGGGVETQPQHF. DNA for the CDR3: TGTGCCAGCAGTTCGGCGGGGGGCGGGGTTGAAACTCAGCCCCAGCATTTT.

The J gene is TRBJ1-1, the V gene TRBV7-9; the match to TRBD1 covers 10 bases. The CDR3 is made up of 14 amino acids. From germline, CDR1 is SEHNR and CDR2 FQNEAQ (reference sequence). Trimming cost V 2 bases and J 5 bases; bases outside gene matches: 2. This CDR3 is CASSLPGQGTEAFF. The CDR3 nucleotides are TGTGCCAGCAGCTTACCGGGACAGGGGACTGAAGCTTTCTTT.

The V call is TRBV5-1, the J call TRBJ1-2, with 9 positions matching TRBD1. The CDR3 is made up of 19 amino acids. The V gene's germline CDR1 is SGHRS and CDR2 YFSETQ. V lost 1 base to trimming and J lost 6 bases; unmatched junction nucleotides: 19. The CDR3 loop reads CASSLWGPDRGARNNGYTF. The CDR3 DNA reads TGCGCCAGCAGCTTGTGGGGTCCGGACAGGGGCGCTAGAAATAATGGCTACACCTTC.

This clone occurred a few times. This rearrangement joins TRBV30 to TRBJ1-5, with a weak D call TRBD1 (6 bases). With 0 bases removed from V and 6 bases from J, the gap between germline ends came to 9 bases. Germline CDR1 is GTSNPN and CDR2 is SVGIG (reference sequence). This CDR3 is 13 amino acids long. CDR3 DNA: TGTGCCTGGAGTGTACAGGGAAGTCAGCCCCAGCATTTT. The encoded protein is CAWSVQGSQPQHF. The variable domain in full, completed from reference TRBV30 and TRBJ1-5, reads SQTIHQWPATLVQPVGSPLSLECTVEGTSNPNLYWYRQAAGRGLQLLFYSVGIGQISSEVPQNLSASRPQDRQFILSSKKLLLSDSGFYLCAWSVQGSQPQHFGDGTRLSIL.

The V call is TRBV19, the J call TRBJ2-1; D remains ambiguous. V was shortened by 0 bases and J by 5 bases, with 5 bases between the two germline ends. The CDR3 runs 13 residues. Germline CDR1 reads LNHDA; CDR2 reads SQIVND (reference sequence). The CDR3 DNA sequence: TGTGCCAGTAGTATAGATCCTGACAATGAGCAGTTCTTC. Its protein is CASSIDPDNEQFF.

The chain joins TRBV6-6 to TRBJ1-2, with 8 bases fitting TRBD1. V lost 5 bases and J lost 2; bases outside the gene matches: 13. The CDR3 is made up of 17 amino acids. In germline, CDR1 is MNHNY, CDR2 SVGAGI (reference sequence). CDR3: CASSQPGQVRQNYGYTF. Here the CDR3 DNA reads TGTGCCAGCAGTCAGCCGGGACAGGTCCGCCAGAACTATGGCTACACCTTC.

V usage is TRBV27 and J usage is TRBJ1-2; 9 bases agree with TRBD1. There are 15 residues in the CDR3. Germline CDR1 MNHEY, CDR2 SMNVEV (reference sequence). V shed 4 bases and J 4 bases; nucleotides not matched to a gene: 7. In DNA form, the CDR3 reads TGTGCCAGCAGTTCGGGGACAGGGATGACCTATGGCTACACCTTC. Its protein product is CASSSGTGMTYGYTF.

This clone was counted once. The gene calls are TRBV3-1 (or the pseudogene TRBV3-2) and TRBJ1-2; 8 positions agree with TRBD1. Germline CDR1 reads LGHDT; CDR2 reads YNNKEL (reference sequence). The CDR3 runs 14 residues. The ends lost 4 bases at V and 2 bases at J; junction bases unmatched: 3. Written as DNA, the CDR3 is TGTGCCAGCAGCCCTCGGGACAGGAACTATGGCTACACCTTC. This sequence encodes CASSPRDRNYGYTF.

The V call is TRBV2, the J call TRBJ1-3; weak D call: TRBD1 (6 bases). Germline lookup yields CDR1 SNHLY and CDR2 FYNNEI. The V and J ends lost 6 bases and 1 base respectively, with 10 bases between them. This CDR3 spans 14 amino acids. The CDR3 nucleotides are TGTGCCAGCAGAACCAGGGGATCTGGAAACACCATATATTTT. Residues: CASRTRGSGNTIYF.

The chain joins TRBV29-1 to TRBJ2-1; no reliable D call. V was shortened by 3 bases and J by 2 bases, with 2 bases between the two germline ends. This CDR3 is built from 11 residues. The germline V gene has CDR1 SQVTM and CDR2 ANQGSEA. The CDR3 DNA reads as TGCAGCGTTGATACCTACAATGAGCAGTTCTTC. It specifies CSVDTYNEQFF.

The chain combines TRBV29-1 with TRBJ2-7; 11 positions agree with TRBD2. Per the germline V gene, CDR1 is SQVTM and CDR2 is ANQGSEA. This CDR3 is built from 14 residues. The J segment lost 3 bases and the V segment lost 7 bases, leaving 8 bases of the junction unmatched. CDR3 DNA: TGCAGCGCCTGGACTAGCGGGCCCCTCTACGAGCAGTACTTC. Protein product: CSAWTSGPLYEQYF.

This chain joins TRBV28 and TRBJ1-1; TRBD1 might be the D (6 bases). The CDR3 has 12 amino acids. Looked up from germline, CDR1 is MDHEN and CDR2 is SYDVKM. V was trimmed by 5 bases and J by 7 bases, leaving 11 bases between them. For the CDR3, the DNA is TGTGCCAGCAGTCTTGGACAGTTTGAAGCTTTCTTT. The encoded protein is CASSLGQFEAFF.

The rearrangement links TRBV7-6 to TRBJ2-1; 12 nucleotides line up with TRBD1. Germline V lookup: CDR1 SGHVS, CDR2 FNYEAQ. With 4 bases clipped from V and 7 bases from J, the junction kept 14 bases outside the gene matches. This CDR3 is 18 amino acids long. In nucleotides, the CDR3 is TGTGCCAGCAGCTCAAACCCCCCGGGACAGGGGGCGGGAAATGAGCAGTTCTTC. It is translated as CASSSNPPGQGAGNEQFF.

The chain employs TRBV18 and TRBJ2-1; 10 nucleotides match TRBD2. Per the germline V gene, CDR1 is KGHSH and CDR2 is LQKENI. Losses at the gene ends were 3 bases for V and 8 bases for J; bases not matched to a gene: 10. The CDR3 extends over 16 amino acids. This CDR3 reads CASSPHSSGGGDEQFF. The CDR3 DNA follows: TGTGCCAGCTCACCGCACTCTAGCGGGGGAGGGGATGAGCAGTTCTTC.

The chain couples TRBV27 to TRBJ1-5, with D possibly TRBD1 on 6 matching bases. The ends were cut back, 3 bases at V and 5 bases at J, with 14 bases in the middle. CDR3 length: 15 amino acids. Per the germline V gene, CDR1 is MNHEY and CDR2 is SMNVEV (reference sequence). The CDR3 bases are TGTGCCAGCAGTTTGGAAGGGGGGGGATATCAGCCCCAGCATTTT. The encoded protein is CASSLEGGGYQPQHF.

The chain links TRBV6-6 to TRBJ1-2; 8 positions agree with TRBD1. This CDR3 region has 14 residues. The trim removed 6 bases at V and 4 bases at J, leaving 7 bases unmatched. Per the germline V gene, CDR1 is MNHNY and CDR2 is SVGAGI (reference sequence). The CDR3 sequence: CASRSGTGSYGYTF. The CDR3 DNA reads TGTGCCAGCAGATCCGGGACAGGAAGCTATGGCTACACCTTC.

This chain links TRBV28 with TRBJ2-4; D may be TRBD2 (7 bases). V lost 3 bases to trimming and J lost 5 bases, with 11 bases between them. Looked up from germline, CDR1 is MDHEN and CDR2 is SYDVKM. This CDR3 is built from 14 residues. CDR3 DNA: TGTGCCAGCAGTTTCAGGGGAGGGGAAAACATTCAGTACTTC. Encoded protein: CASSFRGGENIQYF.

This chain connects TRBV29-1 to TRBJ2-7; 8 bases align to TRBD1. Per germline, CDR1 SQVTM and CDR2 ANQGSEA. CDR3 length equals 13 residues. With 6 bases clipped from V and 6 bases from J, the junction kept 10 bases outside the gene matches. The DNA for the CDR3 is TGCAGCGTCTTGGACAGGGCCGTTGTCGAGCAGTACTTC. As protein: CSVLDRAVVEQYF.

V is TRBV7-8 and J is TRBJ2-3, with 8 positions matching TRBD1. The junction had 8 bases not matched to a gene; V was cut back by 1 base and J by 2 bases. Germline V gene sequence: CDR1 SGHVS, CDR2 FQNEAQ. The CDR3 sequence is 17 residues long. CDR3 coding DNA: TGTGCCAGCAGCTTAGTAAGGCAGGGGGCGAACACAGATACGCAGTATTTT. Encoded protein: CASSLVRQGANTDTQYF.

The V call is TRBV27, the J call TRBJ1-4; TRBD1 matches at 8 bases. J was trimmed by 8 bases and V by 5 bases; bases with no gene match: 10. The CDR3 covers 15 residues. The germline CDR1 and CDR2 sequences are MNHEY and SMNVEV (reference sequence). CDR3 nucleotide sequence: TGTGCCAGCAGTATAGACAGGGGAGGGCGAGAAAAACTGTTTTTT. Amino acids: CASSIDRGGREKLFF.

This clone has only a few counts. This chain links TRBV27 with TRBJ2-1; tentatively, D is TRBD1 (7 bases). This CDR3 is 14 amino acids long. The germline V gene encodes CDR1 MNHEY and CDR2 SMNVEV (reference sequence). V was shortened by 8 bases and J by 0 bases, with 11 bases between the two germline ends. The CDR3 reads CASQGGSSYNEQFF. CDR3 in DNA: TGTGCCAGCCAGGGGGGAAGCTCCTACAATGAGCAGTTCTTC.

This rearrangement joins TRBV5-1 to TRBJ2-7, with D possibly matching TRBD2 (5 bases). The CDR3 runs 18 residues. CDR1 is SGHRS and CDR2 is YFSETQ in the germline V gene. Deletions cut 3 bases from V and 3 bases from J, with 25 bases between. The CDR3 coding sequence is TGCGCCAGCAGCTCCAGCAGTGAAGTACTAGGGAACAACTACGAGCAGTACTTC. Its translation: CASSSSSEVLGNNYEQYF.